Listed below are T cell receptor beta chains from one sample, sequenced in a study of T cells after yellow fever vaccination. TCRdb called the 5' RACE reads again in MiXCR, with one record for every CDR3 protein. The repertoire holds under 550,000 distinct CDR3 sequences, 21% seen once, with about 16% in the top ten. The sample was PBMCs, taken about 20 days after the first yellow fever vaccination. The receptors were sampled from a man younger than 35 who received the YFV17D yellow fever vaccine. CDR3s include the opening cysteine and the closing phenylalanine or tryptophan. The D gene is left open where the match is weak. Clone sizes are given selectively: once, few, many, or a class where the clone is expanded.

abundance | j_gene | v_gene | d_gene | CDR3aa | CDR3nt
- | TRBJ2-3 | TRBV16 | TRBD1 | CASSQSIGGVTDTQYF | TGTGCCAGCAGCCAATCCATAGGGGGCGTCACAGATACGCAGTATTTT
few | TRBJ2-1 | TRBV24-1 | - | CATSVGSSYEQFF | TGTGCCACCAGTGTTGGCAGTTCGTATGAGCAGTTCTTC
- | TRBJ1-2 | TRBV18 | - | CASSPTEGVYGYTF | TGTGCCAGCTCACCAACGGAGGGTGTCTATGGCTACACCTTC
many | TRBJ2-2 | TRBV20-1 | - | CSARSRVWTGELFF | TGCAGTGCGCGGAGCAGGGTGTGGACCGGGGAGCTGTTTTTT
few | TRBJ2-5 | TRBV2 | - | CASSDTGTPLETQYF | TGTGCCAGCAGTGACACCGGGACCCCCTTGGAGACCCAGTACTTC
- | TRBJ2-2 | TRBV2 | - | CASTGGATGELFF | TGTGCCAGCACAGGCGGGGCGACCGGGGAGCTGTTTTTT
- | TRBJ2-2 | TRBV2 | - | CASRGTRNTGELFF | TGTGCCAGCAGGGGGACCCGGAACACCGGGGAGCTGTTTTTT
- | TRBJ2-1 | TRBV7-9 | TRBD1 | CASSLMDRGENEQFF | TGTGCCAGCAGCTTAATGGACAGGGGTGAGAATGAGCAGTTCTTC
- | TRBJ2-3 | TRBV4-3 | TRBD2 | CASSPGGGGTDTQYF | TGCGCCAGCAGCCCCGGTGGCGGGGGAACAGATACGCAGTATTTT
- | TRBJ2-3 | TRBV21-1 | - | CASSKLDRDRTDTQYF | TGTGCCAGCAGCAAACTAGACAGGGATCGCACAGATACGCAGTATTTT
- | TRBJ1-3 | TRBV7-2 | - | CASSSFARGNTIYF | TGTGCCAGCAGCTCTTTTGCGCGGGGAAACACCATATATTTT
- | TRBJ1-3 | TRBV4-3 | TRBD1 | CASSHDRGLRNTIYF | TGCGCCAGCAGCCACGACAGGGGATTGAGAAACACCATATATTTT
- | TRBJ2-1 | TRBV29-1 | TRBD2 | CSVPLAGGHYEQFF | TGCAGCGTCCCACTAGCGGGGGGGCATTATGAGCAGTTCTTC
- | TRBJ2-2 | TRBV19 | - | CASSWGANTGELFF | TGTGCCAGTAGTTGGGGTGCGAACACCGGGGAGCTGTTTTTT
- | TRBJ1-4 | TRBV14 | - | CASSQLLGGNEKLFF | TGTGCCAGCAGCCAACTTTTGGGAGGGAATGAAAAACTGTTTTTT
- | TRBJ2-7 | TRBV29-1 | - | CSVEDGVGGYEQYF | TGCAGCGTTGAAGATGGGGTCGGGGGCTACGAGCAGTACTTC
few | TRBJ2-1 | TRBV5-1 | - | CASMRDIANEQFF | TGCGCCAGCATGAGGGACATTGCCAATGAGCAGTTCTTC
- | TRBJ2-1 | TRBV6-5 | - | CASSYYLASSYNEQFF | TGTGCCAGCAGTTACTATTTAGCCAGCTCCTACAATGAGCAGTTCTTC
few | TRBJ2-3 | TRBV11-2 | - | CASSVAGADTQYF | TGTGCCAGCAGCGTAGCTGGGGCCGATACGCAGTATTTT
few | TRBJ2-7 | TRBV13 | TRBD1 | CASSKDRASYEQYF | TGTGCCAGCAGCAAGGACAGGGCATCCTACGAGCAGTACTTC
few | TRBJ2-5 | TRBV9 | - | CASSVAPRGGETQYF | TGTGCCAGCAGCGTAGCCCCCCGAGGGGGAGAGACCCAGTACTTC
- | TRBJ1-1 | TRBV15 | - | CATSREPGVYAEAFF | TGTGCCACCAGCAGAGAGCCAGGGGTTTACGCTGAAGCTTTCTTT
- | TRBJ1-5 | TRBV7-8 | - | CASSPTSLRNSNQPQHF | TGTGCCAGCAGCCCTACCTCCCTAAGAAATAGCAATCAGCCCCAGCATTTT
- | TRBJ2-7 | TRBV6-6 | - | CASSQRTQKYF | TGTGCCAGCAGTCAGCGGACACAGAAGTACTTC
few | TRBJ2-2 | TRBV7-2 | TRBD2 | CASSSMGGVGELFF | TGTGCCAGCAGCAGCATGGGGGGGGTCGGGGAGCTGTTTTTT
- | TRBJ2-1 | TRBV6-2/TRBV6-3 | - | CASSLRATPYNEQFF | TGTGCCAGCAGTTTGAGGGCAACCCCCTACAATGAGCAGTTCTTC
many | TRBJ1-4 | TRBV14 | - | CASSSEGEKLFF | TGTGCCAGCAGCTCCGAGGGTGAAAAACTGTTTTTT
many | TRBJ1-5 | TRBV4-3 | - | CASSQDVGQPQHF | TGCGCCAGCAGCCAAGATGTGGGGCAGCCCCAGCATTTT
- | TRBJ2-5 | TRBV28 | - | CASRQSQETQYF | TGTGCCAGCCGACAGTCGCAAGAGACCCAGTACTTC
- | TRBJ2-6 | TRBV5-1 | - | CASTGPSSGANVLTF | TGCGCCAGCACAGGTCCATCTTCTGGGGCCAACGTCCTGACTTTC
- | TRBJ2-3 | TRBV6-2/TRBV6-3 | - | CASTIGRGTDTQYF | TGTGCCAGCACTATTGGGCGGGGTACAGATACGCAGTATTTT
- | TRBJ2-2 | TRBV7-6 | TRBD2 | CASSLGRGLVLSGELFF | TGTGCCAGCAGCTTAGGGCGGGGACTAGTCTTATCTGGGGAGCTGTTTTTT
few | TRBJ2-5 | TRBV27 | - | CASSERQDVETQYF | TGTGCCAGCAGTGAACGACAGGATGTGGAGACCCAGTACTTC